Given below is one T cell receptor (beta chain) in context. Its target is not known. Baseline was the first blood sampling point, followed by cycle 4 day 1 and cycle 7 day 1. This sample was included in a study of OX40 agonist ivuxolimab in advanced cancers. Findings of the study overall: At 0.1 to 3.0 mg/kg, clonal expansion of CD4+ and CD8+ blood T cells had occurred by week 6.

V was clipped by 6 bases and J by 4 bases; unmatched bases: 9. This CDR3 region has 16 residues. CDR1 and CDR2 from the germline V gene are MGHRA and YSYEKL. Clones were sequenced by immunoSEQ multiplex PCR, and TCRdb holds only the in-frame ones, with some missing. The table has some 60,000 clones, 87% seen once. The origin of this receptor is an adult with an advanced solid tumor such as melanoma, head and neck, liver or kidney cancer. Sequenced here: CD4+ or CD8+ T cells sorted from blood, sampled in a trial of the OX40 agonist ivuxolimab. The chain uses TRBV4-1 and TRBJ2-1; 10 nucleotides agree with TRBD2. The CDR3 spells CASRLGASGSYNEQFF. CDR3 bases: TGCGCCAGCAGACTGGGGGCTAGCGGGAGTTACAATGAGCAGTTCTTC.